What follows are 8 T cell receptor beta chains derived from one specimen sequenced in a study of Tregs in tolerant kidney transplant recipients. Related graft donors supplied nonmyeloablative bone marrow transplants, and mixed chimerism was transient. Repertoires were generated with immunoSEQ multiplex PCR, while TCRdb's copy carries only in-frame clones and drops some. Its listing shows 14,000 or so clones. Sequenced material: CD8+ T cells from blood (PBMCs), taken 6 months after the transplant. These receptor sequences come from a human patient who received a combined kidney and bone marrow transplant. Some T cells may have originated in the graft donor.

Note on this clone: The read ends 3 residues before the CDR3 terminus; that terminus is restored from the germline J gene. The chain combines TRBV4-2 with TRBJ1-2; 8 bases are shared with TRBD1. The CDR3 consists of 17 residues. V shed 0 bases, J shed 2 bases, and the junction held 8 bases outside the gene matches. Germline assignment: CDR1 LGHNA and CDR2 YNFKEQ. CDR3 loop: CASSQDPTGDWNYGYTF. The CDR3 bases that were read are TGTGCCAGCAGCCAAGACCCGACAGGGGATTGGAACTATGGC.

About this clone: The CDR3 end falls 3 residues outside the read, so it is completed with the germline J gene. This specimen includes other DNA sequences encoding the same CDR3. The chain couples TRBV13 to TRBJ2-1, with a tentative D call TRBD2 (5 bases). The CDR3 loop spans 15 amino acids. V was trimmed by 5 bases and J by 4 bases, leaving 15 bases between them. Germline V lookup: CDR1 PRHDT, CDR2 FYEKMQ (reference sequence). CDR3 DNA, as far as it was read: TGTGCCAGCAGCCCCGGTTCCGCGGGTTACAATGAG. Translated, it gives CASSPGSAGYNE. The complete CDR3 reads CASSPGSAGYNEQFF.

With regard to this clone: The read ends 3 residues early relative to the CDR3; the germline J gene fills the gap. This chain joins TRBV7-6 and TRBJ2-3; TRBD2 is a possible D gene (6 bases). The CDR3 spans 15 residues. Trimming stripped 1 base from V and 0 bases from J, with 8 bases between. CDR1 and CDR2 (germline): SGHVS, FNYEAQ. This CDR3 is CASSLVAESTDTQYF. The CDR3 DNA, read in part, is TGTGCCAGCAGCTTAGTAGCGGAAAGCACAGATACG.

On this clone itself: The CDR3 extends 3 residues past the end of the read, so its final part is completed from the germline J gene. The rearrangement uses TRBV19 and TRBJ2-1; 9 bases align to TRBD2. The trim removed 1 base at V and 1 base at J, leaving 11 bases unmatched. This CDR3 has 19 amino acids. Germline V CDR1 and CDR2: LNHDA, SQIVND (reference sequence). CDR3 DNA (partial): TGTGCCAGTAGTATAGCTAGCGGGGCTGACCTAATTTCCTACAATGAG. Amino acids: CASSIASGADLISYNE. The entire CDR3 protein is CASSIASGADLISYNEQFF. The variable domain in full, with the rest retrieved from reference TRBV19 and TRBJ2-1, is DGGITQSPKYLFRKEGQNVTLSCEQNLNHDAMYWYRQDPGQGLRLIYYSQIVNDFQKGDIAEGYSVSREKKESFPLTVTSAQKNPTAFYLCASSIASGADLISYNEQFFGPGTRLTVL.

About this clone itself: The read is 3 residues too short to cover the CDR3 end, so that end is filled in from the germline J gene. The chain is built from TRBV19 and TRBJ2-3; perhaps D is TRBD1 or TRBD2 (5 bases each). Germline V gives CDR1 LNHDA, CDR2 SQIVND (reference sequence). The V gene lost 7 bases and the J gene lost 0 bases, with 17 bases spanning the gap. This CDR3 has 16 residues. Incomplete CDR3 DNA: TGTGCCAGTAACGAAATAGCAGGGAGTAGCACAGATACG. This codes for CASNEIAGSSTDT. The whole CDR3 sequence reads CASNEIAGSSTDTQYF.

As to this clone: This sample includes further DNA sequences coding for the same CDR3. CDR3 residues: CASSEAGGPGNTIYF. The DNA read from the CDR3 is TGTGCCAGCAGTGAAGCGGGGGGTCCCGGAAACACC. The V gene is TRBV6-1, the J gene TRBJ1-3; tentative D call: TRBD1 (5 bases). The CDR3 end is not reached by the read, which stops 3 residues before it; the germline J gene fills it in. The CDR3 sequence is 15 residues long. The germline V and J ends were trimmed by 0 bases and 4 bases, with 10 bases remaining between them. The V gene's germline CDR1 is MNHNS and CDR2 SASEGT.

Regarding this clone: With the read ending 3 residues before the CDR3 end, the germline J gene is used to fill in that end. This sequence joins TRBV2 and TRBJ2-7; tentatively, D is TRBD1 (5 bases). The germline CDR1 and CDR2 sequences are SNHLY and FYNNEI. This CDR3 is 13 amino acids long. Trimming took 6 bases from V and 5 from J, leaving 14 bases between them. This chain's CDR3 is CASRGRGRDEQYF. CDR3 DNA, as far as it was read: TGTGCCAGCAGAGGAAGGGGCCGAGACGAG.

On this clone: The read is 3 residues too short to cover the CDR3 end, so that end is filled in from the germline J gene. The chain links TRBV5-6 to TRBJ2-1; TRBD2 matches at 11 bases. Germline values: CDR1 SGHDT, CDR2 YYEEEE. V gave up 0 bases and J gave up 6 bases; unmatched junction bases: 2. CDR3 length: 15 amino acids. The CDR3 here is CASSLEGTSGNEQFF. The part of the CDR3 DNA that was read is TGTGCCAGCAGCTTGGAGGGGACTAGCGGCAATGAG.